This T cell receptor beta chain was observed in a study of OX40 agonist ivuxolimab in advanced cancers. On the study more broadly: An anti-OX40 (CD134) antibody with agonistic activity, ivuxolimab, was administered to patients. Patients were dosed intravenously with ivuxolimab at 0.01 to 10 mg/kg every 2 weeks. Overall study results and limits: Compared with CD4+, CD8+ T cells on average had more expanded clones.

Blood sampling took place at baseline, cycle 4 day 1, and cycle 7 day 1. Concerning this clone: Its target is unknown.

The repertoire was sequenced with immunoSEQ multiplex PCR; TCRdb's copy has only in-frame clones and lacks some. Found here are about 75,000 clones, about 88% of them singletons; the top ten hold 0.35% to 0.45%. The sequence was collected from an adult with an advanced solid tumor such as melanoma, head and neck, liver or kidney cancer. The sample in question was CD4+ or CD8+ T cells sorted from blood, obtained in a trial of the OX40 agonist ivuxolimab.

CDR3 DNA sequence: TGTGCCAGCAGTTACTCAGGGGGCGCGGGAGGCTACACCTTC. Translated: CASSYSGGAGGYTF. J is TRBJ1-2 and V is TRBV6-5, with 7 bases matching TRBD1. Losses at the gene ends were 0 bases for V and 8 bases for J; bases not matched to a gene: 6. This CDR3 is built from 14 residues. CDR1 MNHEY and CDR2 SVGAGI come from the germline V gene.